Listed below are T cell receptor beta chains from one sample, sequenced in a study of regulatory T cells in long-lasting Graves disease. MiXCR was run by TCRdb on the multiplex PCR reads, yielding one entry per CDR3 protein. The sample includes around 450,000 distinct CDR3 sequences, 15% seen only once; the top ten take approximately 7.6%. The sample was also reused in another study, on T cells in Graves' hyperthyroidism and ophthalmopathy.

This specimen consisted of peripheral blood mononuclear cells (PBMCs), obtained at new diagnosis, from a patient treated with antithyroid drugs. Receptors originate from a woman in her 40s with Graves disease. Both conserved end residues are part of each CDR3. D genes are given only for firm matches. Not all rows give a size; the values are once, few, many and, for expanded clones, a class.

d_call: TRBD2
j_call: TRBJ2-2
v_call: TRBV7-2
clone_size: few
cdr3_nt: TGTGCCAGCAGCCTTACTGGGACTAGCGGGAGATTGGACACCGGGGAGCTGTTTTTT
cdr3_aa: CASSLTGTSGRLDTGELFF

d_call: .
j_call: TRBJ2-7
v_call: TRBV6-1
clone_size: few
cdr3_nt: TGTGCCAGCAGTCAAGGGACCGAGCAGTACTTC
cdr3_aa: CASSQGTEQYF

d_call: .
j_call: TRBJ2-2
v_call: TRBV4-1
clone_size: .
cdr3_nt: TGCGCCAGCAGCCCGGGGGCTATCGGAAGGCTAGACACCGGGGAGCTGTTTTTT
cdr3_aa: CASSPGAIGRLDTGELFF

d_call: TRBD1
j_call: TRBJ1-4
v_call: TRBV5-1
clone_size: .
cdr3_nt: TGTGCCAGCAGCAGCGAGCCCGGGACAGATGAAAAACTGTTTTTT
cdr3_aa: CASSSEPGTDEKLFF

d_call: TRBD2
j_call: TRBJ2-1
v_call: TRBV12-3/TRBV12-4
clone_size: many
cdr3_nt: TGTGCCAGCAGTTCGGCAGCTAGCGGTACCTACAATGAGCAGTTCTTC
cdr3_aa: CASSSAASGTYNEQFF

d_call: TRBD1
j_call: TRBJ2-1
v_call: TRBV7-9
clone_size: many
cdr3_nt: TGTGCCAGCAGCTACCCGGGACAGGGGAGAAAGTACAATGAGCAGTTCTTC
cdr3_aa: CASSYPGQGRKYNEQFF

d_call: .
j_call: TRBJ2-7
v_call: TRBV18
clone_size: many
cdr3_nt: TGTGCCAGCTCACCACCTCCTAGGCTAGCAGTAGACGAGCAGTACTTC
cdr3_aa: CASSPPPRLAVDEQYF

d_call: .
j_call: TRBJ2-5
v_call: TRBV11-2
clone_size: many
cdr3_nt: TGTGCCAGCAGCACGGGACTTGCAGAGACCCAGTACTTC
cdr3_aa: CASSTGLAETQYF

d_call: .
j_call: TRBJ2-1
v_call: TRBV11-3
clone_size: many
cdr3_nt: TGTGCCAGCAGCGTAGACAGGACCGAGCAGTTCTTC
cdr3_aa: CASSVDRTEQFF

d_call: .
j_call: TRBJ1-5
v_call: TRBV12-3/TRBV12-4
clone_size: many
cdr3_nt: TGTGCCAGCAGTTATAGCAATCAGCCCCAGCATTTT
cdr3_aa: CASSYSNQPQHF

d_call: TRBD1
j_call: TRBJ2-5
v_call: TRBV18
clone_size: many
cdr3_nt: TGTGCCAGCTCACTCAACAGGGGTCAAGAGACCCAGTACTTC
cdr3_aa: CASSLNRGQETQYF

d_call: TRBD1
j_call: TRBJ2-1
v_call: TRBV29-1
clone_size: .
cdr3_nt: TGCAGCTTCCCTGAAAAGGGACAGGGGGCCCCGGGGGAGCAGTTCTTC
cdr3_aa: CSFPEKGQGAPGEQFF

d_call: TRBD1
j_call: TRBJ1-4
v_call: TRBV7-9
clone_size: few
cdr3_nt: TGTGCCAGCAGCTTATCGACAGGGGTTGAAAAACTGTTTTTT
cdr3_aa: CASSLSTGVEKLFF

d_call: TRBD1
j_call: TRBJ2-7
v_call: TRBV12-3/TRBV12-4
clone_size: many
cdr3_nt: TGTGCCAGCAGTGACAGGGGAGCCTACGAGCAGTACTTC
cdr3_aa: CASSDRGAYEQYF

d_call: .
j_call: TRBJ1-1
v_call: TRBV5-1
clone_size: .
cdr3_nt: TGTGCCAGCAGCCCTCATCGTGGGAGAGAGAACACTGAAGCTTTCTTT
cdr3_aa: CASSPHRGRENTEAFF

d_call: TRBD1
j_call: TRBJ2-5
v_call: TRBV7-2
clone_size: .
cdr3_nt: TGTGCCAGCAGCCCTACTAAGGGACAGCAAGAGACCCAGTACTTC
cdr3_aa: CASSPTKGQQETQYF

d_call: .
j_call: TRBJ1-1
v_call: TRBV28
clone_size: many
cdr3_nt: TGTGCCAGCAGTTTTGGCAAGAACACTGAAGCTTTCTTT
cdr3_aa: CASSFGKNTEAFF

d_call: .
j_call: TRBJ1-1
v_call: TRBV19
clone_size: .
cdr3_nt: TGTGCCAGTAGTATAGGAGCCGGGGTCTACACTGAAGCTTTCTTT
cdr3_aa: CASSIGAGVYTEAFF

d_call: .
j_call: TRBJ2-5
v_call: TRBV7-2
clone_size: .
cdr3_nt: TGTGCCAGCAGCTTTAACAGGGACCAGTACTTC
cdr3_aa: CASSFNRDQYF

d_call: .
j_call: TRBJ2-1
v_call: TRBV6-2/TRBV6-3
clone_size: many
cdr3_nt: TGTGCCAGCAGTTACGGTCCCGGGGGATACAATGAGCAGTTCTTC
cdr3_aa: CASSYGPGGYNEQFF

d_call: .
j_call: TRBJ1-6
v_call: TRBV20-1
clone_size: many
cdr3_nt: TGCAGTGCTAGAGACGGCGGCTCCTATAATTCACCCCTCCACTTT
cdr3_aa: CSARDGGSYNSPLHF

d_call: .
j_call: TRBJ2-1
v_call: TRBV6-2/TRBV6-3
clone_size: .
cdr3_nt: TGTGCCAGCAGTGAATACTGGACCCCGGGAAATGAGCAGTTCTTC
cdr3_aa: CASSEYWTPGNEQFF